The 23 T cell receptor beta chains presented below share a single source sample, sequenced in a study of T-cell reconstitution after alpha-beta-depleted transplantation in children. For TCRbeta, the library was prepared with unique molecular identifiers. In TCRdb, the PCR reads were re-called with MiXCR into one record per CDR3 protein. The sample holds 800,000 to 1,000,000 distinct CDR3 sequences, about 29% seen once. Specimen: PBMCs, mostly from graft donor cells, collected 360 days after TCRalphabeta/CD19-depleted stem cell transplant. The origin of the receptors is a boy younger than two who had a stem cell transplant for SCID, so the T cells may come from the graft donor.

This clonotype was seen only a few times. The rearrangement uses TRBV5-1 and TRBJ1-4, with TRBD1 matching over 7 bases. CDR1 and CDR2 (germline): SGHRS, YFSETQ. J lost 5 bases, V lost 0 bases, and 4 bases had no gene match. This CDR3 is built from 15 residues. In nucleotides, the CDR3 is TGCGCCAGCAGCTTGGTAGGGGGCGCGAATGAAAAACTGTTTTTT. It codes for CASSLVGGANEKLFF. Full variable domain (rest looked up from reference TRBV5-1 and TRBJ1-4): KAGVTQTPRYLIKTRGQQVTLSCSPISGHRSVSWYQQTPGQGLQFLFEYFSETQRNKGNFPGRFSGRQFSNSRSEMNVSTLELGDSALYLCASSLVGGANEKLFFGSGTQLSVL.

This chain uses TRBV11-2 with TRBJ2-1, with TRBD2 identical over 7 bases. Looked up from germline, CDR1 is SGHAT and CDR2 is FQNNGV. The CDR3 is 16 amino acids. V shed 2 bases, J shed 0 bases, and the junction held 4 bases outside the gene matches. For the CDR3, the DNA is TGTGCCAGCAGCTTACGGGGGGACTACTCCTACAATGAGCAGTTCTTC. This translates into CASSLRGDYSYNEQFF.

The genes are TRBV29-1 and TRBJ1-3; D gene unclear. The CDR3 runs to 13 residues. V lost 7 bases, J lost 1 base, and 11 bases lay in between. CDR1 SQVTM and CDR2 ANQGSEA come from the germline V gene. The chain's CDR3 is CSAALTSGNTIYF. CDR3 nucleotides: TGCAGCGCAGCACTGACATCTGGAAACACCATATATTTT.

V gene TRBV5-6 combines with J gene TRBJ2-5, with D possibly matching TRBD2 (6 bases). The V gene lost 3 bases and the J gene lost 4 bases, with 10 bases spanning the gap. This CDR3 is built from 13 residues. Germline V gene data show CDR1 as SGHDT and CDR2 as YYEEEE. DNA for the CDR3: TGTGCCAGCAGCTGGGGGGTTGGAGAGACCCAGTACTTC. Its translation is CASSWGVGETQYF.

The chain uses TRBV6-5 and TRBJ1-1; a possible D gene is TRBD1 (6 bases). Germline V gives CDR1 MNHEY, CDR2 SVGAGI. The CDR3 extends over 14 amino acids. V lost 0 bases to trimming and J lost 8 bases, with 13 bases between them. The CDR3 nucleotides are TGTGCCAGCAGTTACTCAACACAGGGTGGGGAAGCTTTCTTT. Encoded protein: CASSYSTQGGEAFF.

The chain carries TRBV5-1 and TRBJ2-3; D assignment may be TRBD1 or TRBD2 (6 bases each). CDR1 is SGHRS, CDR2 YFSETQ, per germline. The germline V and J ends were trimmed by 4 bases and 0 bases, with 15 bases remaining between them. CDR3 size: 16 residues. The CDR3 bases are TGCGCCAGCAGCCTGGGGGGCAGGACTAGCACAGATACGCAGTATTTT. Amino acid sequence: CASSLGGRTSTDTQYF. The full variable domain, its missing parts supplied by reference TRBV5-1 and TRBJ2-3, is KAGVTQTPRYLIKTRGQQVTLSCSPISGHRSVSWYQQTPGQGLQFLFEYFSETQRNKGNFPGRFSGRQFSNSRSEMNVSTLELGDSALYLCASSLGGRTSTDTQYFGPGTRLTVL.

This clonotype has only a few counts. This chain links TRBV5-1 with TRBJ2-1; 10 nucleotides align to TRBD2. The CDR3 spans 16 residues. The ends lost 0 bases at V and 4 bases at J; junction bases unmatched: 4. CDR1 and CDR2 from the germline V gene are SGHRS and YFSETQ. CDR3 in amino acids: CASSLGVAGGYNEQFF. Here the CDR3 DNA reads TGCGCCAGCAGCTTGGGGGTAGCGGGGGGATACAATGAGCAGTTCTTC.

This clonotype was picked up one time. The chain is built from TRBV30 and TRBJ2-1; D is undetermined. The CDR3 contains 14 residues. Trimming stripped 5 bases from V and 0 bases from J, with 11 bases between. Per the germline V gene, CDR1 is GTSNPN and CDR2 is SVGIG (reference sequence). In DNA, the CDR3 is TGTGCCTGGGACCTTATTAGCTCCTACAATGAGCAGTTCTTC. Protein product: CAWDLISSYNEQFF.

This clonotype showed up just once. J is TRBJ2-7 and V is TRBV7-6, with 7 bases identical to TRBD1. With 7 bases clipped from V and 2 bases from J, the junction kept 14 bases outside the gene matches. CDR1 is SGHVS and CDR2 is FNYEAQ in the germline V gene. CDR3 length: 16 amino acids. For the CDR3, the DNA is TGTGCCAGCAACTTTGGAAGACAGGGTAAGACCTACGAGCAGTACTTC. As protein: CASNFGRQGKTYEQYF.

V is TRBV12-3 or TRBV12-4 and J is TRBJ2-7; TRBD2 is a possible D gene (5 bases). The CDR3 consists of 15 residues. Deletions cut 2 bases from V and 7 bases from J, with 18 bases between. For the CDR3, the DNA is TGTGCCAGCAGTTTAAAGACTACCCCTGCTGGTGAGCAGTACTTC. Its protein product is CASSLKTTPAGEQYF.

This clonotype occurred a few times. CDR3 sequence reads: CASSLALAGGPYYEQYF. In DNA form, the CDR3 reads TGTGCCAGCAGCTTAGCGCTAGCGGGGGGCCCTTATTACGAGCAGTACTTC. The rearrangement uses TRBV7-8 and TRBJ2-7; TRBD2 matches 11 bases. There are 17 residues in the CDR3. Germline V lookup: CDR1 SGHVS, CDR2 FQNEAQ. Trimming cost V 0 bases and J 4 bases; bases outside gene matches: 8.

This clonotype appeared a few times. The chain uses TRBV5-1 and TRBJ1-2, with no clear D. The CDR3 is 14 residues long. V was clipped by 5 bases and J by 0 bases, with 11 bases between them. Germline V gene sequence: CDR1 SGHRS, CDR2 YFSETQ. The CDR3 nucleotides are TGCGCCAGCAGAATAGAATCAACTAACTATGGCTACACCTTC. Translated: CASRIESTNYGYTF.

The CDR3 coding sequence is TGTGCCACCAGCAGAGATCGGGGACTAGCGGGGGGTAGCTCCTACAATGAGCAGTTCTTC. It yields the protein CATSRDRGLAGGSSYNEQFF. The chain recombines TRBV15 with TRBJ2-1, with 15 bases that match TRBD2. Trimming removed 0 bases from V and 0 bases from J; junction bases left unmatched: 6. The V gene's germline CDR1 is LNHNV and CDR2 YYDKDF (reference sequence). This CDR3 region has 20 residues.

This clonotype was observed a handful of times. The V and J genes are TRBV7-6 and TRBJ2-5, with D maybe TRBD2 (5 bases). There are 16 residues in the CDR3. CDR1 and CDR2 (germline): SGHVS, FNYEAQ. Trimming took off 1 base at V and 5 bases at J, with 17 bases between the two ends. The chain's CDR3 is CASSLEGQLGVETQYF. The CDR3 nucleotides read TGTGCCAGCAGCTTAGAAGGGCAACTAGGAGTGGAGACCCAGTACTTC. Looking up the rest from reference TRBV7-6 and TRBJ2-5 gives the full variable domain: GAGVSQSPRYKVTKRGQDVALRCDPISGHVSLYWYRQALGQGPEFLTYFNYEAQQDKSGLPNDRFSAERPEGSISTLTIQRTEQRDSAMYRCASSLEGQLGVETQYFGPGTRLLVL.

This clonotype has a handful of counts. The chain couples TRBV20-1 to TRBJ2-1; TRBD2 agrees at 7 bases. The germline gives CDR1 DFQATT, CDR2 SNEGSKA (reference sequence). The V and J ends lost 6 bases and 4 bases, in that order; junction bases with no gene match: 12. The CDR3 has 15 residues. DNA of the CDR3: TGCAGTGCCCCGGGGCCGGGGGGAAAATACAATGAGCAGTTCTTC. Residues: CSAPGPGGKYNEQFF.

The chain is built from TRBV5-1 and TRBJ2-1; no clear D gene. V was shortened by 5 bases and J by 3 bases, with 12 bases between the two germline ends. CDR1 and CDR2 from the germline V gene are SGHRS and YFSETQ. The CDR3 runs to 14 residues. CDR3 sequence: CASRAVDNYNEQFF. The CDR3 coding sequence is TGCGCCAGCAGGGCGGTAGATAACTACAATGAGCAGTTCTTC.

In this sample, this clonotype turned up a few times. The rearrangement links TRBV29-1 to TRBJ2-7; no clear D. Germline V gene lookup returns CDR1 SQVTM and CDR2 ANQGSEA. Trimming took 5 bases from V and 2 from J, leaving 10 bases between them. The length of the CDR3 is 12 residues. Here the CDR3 reads CSVMGMTYEQYF. In nucleotides, the CDR3 is TGCAGCGTTATGGGGATGACCTACGAGCAGTACTTC.

V gene TRBV7-9 combines with J gene TRBJ2-1, with 9 bases aligning to TRBD1. Germline CDR1 reads SEHNR; CDR2 reads FQNEAQ (reference sequence). The CDR3 extends over 15 amino acids. V shed 4 bases and J 9 bases; nucleotides not matched to a gene: 10. The CDR3: CASSYRGTGNVEQFF. Written as DNA, the CDR3 is TGTGCCAGCAGCTACCGTGGGACAGGGAACGTTGAGCAGTTCTTC. The variable domain in full, completed from reference TRBV7-9 and TRBJ2-1, reads DTGVSQNPRHKITKRGQNVTFRCDPISEHNRLYWYRQTLGQGPEFLTYFQNEAQLEKSRLLSDRFSAERPKGSFSTLEIQRTEQGDSAMYLCASSYRGTGNVEQFFGPGTRLTVL.

This clonotype was detected only a few times. The J gene is TRBJ2-1, the V gene TRBV20-1; D is possibly TRBD1 (6 bases). This CDR3 is 16 amino acids long. Trimming shortened V by 0 bases and J by 8 bases, and 20 bases separated the two germline ends. Germline values: CDR1 DFQATT, CDR2 SNEGSKA (reference sequence). The CDR3 region has the DNA TGCAGTGCTAGAGATCTAATGGGGGCGTCTCGGGATGAGCAGTTCTTC. It is translated as CSARDLMGASRDEQFF.

The chain couples TRBV12-3 or TRBV12-4 to TRBJ2-7; perhaps D is TRBD1 or TRBD2 (5 bases each). The ends were cut back, 6 bases at V and 3 bases at J, with 12 bases in the middle. The CDR3 has 13 amino acids. The CDR3 protein is CASSAGAGYEQYF. CDR3 DNA: TGTGCCAGCAGCGCCGGGGCAGGCTACGAGCAGTACTTC.

This clonotype was seen repeatedly, ten times or more. V usage is TRBV29-1 and J usage is TRBJ2-2, with 7 bases matching TRBD1. CDR3 length: 14 residues. V trimming: 5 bases; J trimming: 4 bases; junction bases outside the gene matches: 7. Germline CDR1 reads SQVTM; CDR2 reads ANQGSEA. The chain's CDR3 is CSVFINRGTGELFF. Here the CDR3 DNA reads TGCAGCGTTTTCATTAACAGGGGCACCGGGGAGCTGTTTTTT.

The chain joins TRBV5-5 to TRBJ2-2; D not resolved. The CDR3 is 15 amino acids. Trimming removed 5 bases at V and 2 bases at J, with 13 bases between. Germline assignment: CDR1 SGHKS and CDR2 YYEKEE (reference sequence). The CDR3 sequence: CASSSGPVNTGELFF. In DNA form, the CDR3 reads TGTGCCAGCAGTTCCGGGCCGGTAAACACCGGGGAGCTGTTTTTT. The full variable domain, in which reference TRBV5-5 and TRBJ2-2 provide the parts outside the CDR3, is DAGVTQSPTHLIKTRGQQVTLRCSPISGHKSVSWYQQVLGQGPQFIFQYYEKEERGRGNFPDRFSARQFPNYSSELNVNALLLGDSALYLCASSSGPVNTGELFFGEGSRLTVL.

The chain carries TRBV20-1 and TRBJ2-4; 14 bases are a match to TRBD2. Trimming took 3 bases from V and 4 from J; bases not matched to a gene: 5. CDR1 and CDR2 (germline): DFQATT, SNEGSKA (reference sequence). The CDR3 totals 16 residues. The DNA of the CDR3 is TGCAGTGCTAGCGGCTGGACTAGCGGGGGGAAAAACATTCAGTACTTC. Translating it yields CSASGWTSGGKNIQYF.